A selection of T cell receptor beta chains follows, all from one sample in a study of prognosis after radiotherapy for stage I lung cancer. TCRdb re-derived calls from the multiplex PCR reads in MiXCR, one entry per CDR3 protein. The sample holds approximately 28,000 distinct CDR3 sequences, approximately 38% seen once. The material was PBMCs, obtained before or after stereotactic body radiation therapy (not recorded which). These receptors were collected from a donor of 50 years or more with non-small cell lung cancer. The CDR3 runs from the conserved cysteine through the conserved F or W. A D gene is named only where the DNA matches it firmly. Clone size is given for some rows only: seen once, a few or many times, or a class if the clone is expanded.

TGTGCCAGCAGTCCCTGGACAGGTGTCACCGGGGAGCTGTTTTTT	CASSPWTGVTGELFF	TRBJ2-2	TRBD1	.	TRBV28
TGCGCCAGCAGCTTGGATCCGGGGGCCAAAAACATTCAGTACTTC	CASSLDPGAKNIQYF	TRBJ2-4	.	.	TRBV5-1
TGTGCCAGCAGTCAGGACAGGGTTTCGGAGACCCAGTACTTC	CASSQDRVSETQYF	TRBJ2-5	TRBD1	few	TRBV2
TGTGCCAGCAGTCCGATCGAAAATGGCTACACCTTC	CASSPIENGYTF	TRBJ1-2	.	many	TRBV28
TGTGCCAGCAGAGCGGGAGGGCACGAGCAGTACTTC	CASRAGGHEQYF	TRBJ2-7	TRBD2	.	TRBV27
TGTGCCAGCAGCCTTGTCCGGACTAGCGAAGGATACGAGCAGTACTTC	CASSLVRTSEGYEQYF	TRBJ2-7	TRBD2	many	TRBV7-8
TGTGCCAGTAGTATTGTTGGAGAGTCACCGGAGACCCAGTACTTC	CASSIVGESPETQYF	TRBJ2-5	.	.	TRBV19
TGCAGTGCTGCTGCCCCCCTAGCCAAAAACATTCAGTACTTC	CSAAAPLAKNIQYF	TRBJ2-4	.	.	TRBV20-1
TGTGCCAGCAGCCCTAGCCCTCCGGGGGGCAACGAGCAGTACTTC	CASSPSPPGGNEQYF	TRBJ2-7	.	.	TRBV11-2
TGCAGTGCTACCGCGTGGGCCCGCACCGGGGAGCTGTTTTTT	CSATAWARTGELFF	TRBJ2-2	.	.	TRBV20-1
TGTGCCAGCAGCTTGGAGAGCACCGGCACTGAAGCTTTCTTT	CASSLESTGTEAFF	TRBJ1-1	.	many	TRBV5-5
TGTGCCAGCAGCCACCGTCCCGAAAGGACCGGGGAGCTGTTTTTT	CASSHRPERTGELFF	TRBJ2-2	.	.	TRBV6-2/TRBV6-3
TGTGCCAGCAGCCAAGGGGTGAACACTGAAGCTTTCTTT	CASSQGVNTEAFF	TRBJ1-1	.	many	TRBV3-1
TGTGCCAGCTCACCAGGACAGCACACCGGGGAGCTGTTTTTT	CASSPGQHTGELFF	TRBJ2-2	.	many	TRBV18
TGCGCCAGCAGCCAAGATCGGCAGCGGGCACAGTACTTC	CASSQDRQRAQYF	TRBJ2-7	.	.	TRBV4-3
TGTGCCAGCAGTTTAGCGGGAGCCCTCCGAGGGGAGCAGTTCTTC	CASSLAGALRGEQFF	TRBJ2-1	TRBD2	many	TRBV28
TGTGCCAGCAGCTTAACAGGATCTTATGAAAAACTGTTTTTT	CASSLTGSYEKLFF	TRBJ1-4	.	few	TRBV5-5
TGTGCCAGCAGTTGGACTAGCGGGAAGGATACGCAGTATTTT	CASSWTSGKDTQYF	TRBJ2-3	TRBD2	.	TRBV6-5
TGTGCCAGCAGCGGAACGATGACAGGCCTACTCACAGATACGCAGTATTTT	CASSGTMTGLLTDTQYF	TRBJ2-3	.	.	TRBV5-4
TGTGCCAGTAGTATTGTGGACGGTTTTAATCAGCCCCGGCATTTT	CASSIVDGFNQPRHF	TRBJ1-5	.	many	TRBV19
TGTGCCTGGAGCGGCACTCCTGATTCACCCCTCCACTTT	CAWSGTPDSPLHF	TRBJ1-6	.	many	TRBV30
TGCAGTGCTAGAGAATATTTGAACACCTACGAGCAGTACTTC	CSAREYLNTYEQYF	TRBJ2-7	.	.	TRBV20-1
TGCAGTGCTAGAGATTTAGGAAAGGGGGCTCCCGAGCAGTACTTC	CSARDLGKGAPEQYF	TRBJ2-7	TRBD1	.	TRBV20-1
TGTGCCAGCAGTTGGTTGGTGAGCTCCTACAATGAGCAGTTCTTC	CASSWLVSSYNEQFF	TRBJ2-1	.	medium-sized	TRBV6-2/TRBV6-3
TGTGCCAGCAGCCCCTCGGGTCTAGCGATCACAGATACGCAGTATTTT	CASSPSGLAITDTQYF	TRBJ2-3	.	few	TRBV7-3
TGTGCCAGCGTGGTGGCCATTGGTGAGCAGTTCTTC	CASVVAIGEQFF	TRBJ2-1	.	.	TRBV7-3
TGTGCCACCAGCAGAGATCGGGGCAGCGGCACAGATACGCAGTATTTT	CATSRDRGSGTDTQYF	TRBJ2-3	.	many	TRBV15
TGTGCCTGGAGTTGGACGGGAGTCAATGAGCAGTTCTTC	CAWSWTGVNEQFF	TRBJ2-1	.	many	TRBV30
TGTGCCAGCAGCTTACTACTACAAAACTACGAGCAGTACTTC	CASSLLLQNYEQYF	TRBJ2-7	.	.	TRBV11-2
TGTGCCAGCAGCCGCGGAGAAATCAGTGTAACAGATACGCAGTATTTT	CASSRGEISVTDTQYF	TRBJ2-3	.	.	TRBV3-1
TGTGCCAGCAGATCAGACAGGGACGACACTGAAGCTTTCTTT	CASRSDRDDTEAFF	TRBJ1-1	TRBD1	many	TRBV11-1
TGTGCCAGCAGTTACTCGACAGGGAGCTCCTACGAGCAGTACTTC	CASSYSTGSSYEQYF	TRBJ2-7	TRBD1	many	TRBV6-5
TGTGCCAGCAGCTTAGAGGACAGGGACTACGAGCAGTACTTC	CASSLEDRDYEQYF	TRBJ2-7	TRBD1	many	TRBV7-9
TGCAGTGCTAGGGTCCAGTATGAAGAGACCCAGTACTTC	CSARVQYEETQYF	TRBJ2-5	.	many	TRBV20-1
TGTGCCAGCAGTTTTTCGGCTAGCGGCCACAATGAGCAGTTCTTC	CASSFSASGHNEQFF	TRBJ2-1	TRBD2	.	TRBV12-3/TRBV12-4
TGTGCCAGCAGCCAGGGGACTAGCGGTTCCCCAGATACGCAGTATTTT	CASSQGTSGSPDTQYF	TRBJ2-3	TRBD2	many	TRBV11-2
TGTGCCAGCAGCCCAGTTGTGGGATCCGGAAACACCATATATTTT	CASSPVVGSGNTIYF	TRBJ1-3	.	many	TRBV7-2
TGTGCCAGCGCCCCCGCGAACACCAGTGAGCTGTTTTTT	CASAPANTSELFF	TRBJ2-2	.	.	TRBV6-2/TRBV6-3
TGTGCCAGCAGTGGGACAGGGTGCTCCTACGAGCAATACTTC	CASSGTGCSYEQYF	TRBJ2-7	TRBD1	.	TRBV12-3/TRBV12-4
TGTGCCTGGGGAGGGGGATACACAGATACGCAGTATTTT	CAWGGGYTDTQYF	TRBJ2-3	.	many	TRBV30
TGTGCCAGCAGTGAGCGGTACAGGAGCTTCTCCTGCGAGCAGTACTTC	CASSERYRSFSCEQYF	TRBJ2-7	.	.	TRBV6-1
TGTGCCAGCAGTTTATCGAACAACCACGAGCAGTACTTC	CASSLSNNHEQYF	TRBJ2-7	.	.	TRBV27
TGTGCCAGCAGCGTAGTATCCGGGAGGGGCGCAGATACGCAGTATTTT	CASSVVSGRGADTQYF	TRBJ2-3	TRBD2	many	TRBV9
TGCGCCAGCAGCCGGGACAGATACACCGGGGAGCTGTTTTTT	CASSRDRYTGELFF	TRBJ2-2	TRBD1	many	TRBV4-3
TGTGCCAGTAGTATCGGGCCGAACTCCTACGAGCAGTACTTC	CASSIGPNSYEQYF	TRBJ2-7	.	many	TRBV19
TGCAGTGCTTTCAGACCCGCCTACGAGCAGTACTTC	CSAFRPAYEQYF	TRBJ2-7	.	many	TRBV20-1
TGCAGTGCCGCAAAACAGGGTTCTCGAGAAGCTTTCTTT	CSAAKQGSREAFF	TRBJ1-1	.	.	TRBV20-1
TGTGCCAGCACCCGTCGGAGGTTATCTGGAAACACCATATATTTT	CASTRRRLSGNTIYF	TRBJ1-3	.	many	TRBV5-6
TGTGCCAGCAGCTTAGCGGGGGGGGTCTCCTACGAGCAGTACTTC	CASSLAGGVSYEQYF	TRBJ2-7	TRBD2	many	TRBV7-2
TGTGCCGGGCGGCGGGGACTAGCTTCGGAGACCCAGTACTTC	CAGRRGLASETQYF	TRBJ2-5	TRBD2	.	TRBV6-2/TRBV6-3
TGTGCCTGGACTGGAAGGGGCGGCGGGGCCGAGCAGTACTTC	CAWTGRGGGAEQYF	TRBJ2-7	.	many	TRBV30
TGCGCCAGCAAGGTCGGGTTCTCACCACCCCTCCACTTT	CASKVGFSPPLHF	TRBJ1-6	.	once	TRBV5-1
TGTGCCAGCAGCCCCGGGACTAGCGGGGCCTCGTTCTTC	CASSPGTSGASFF	TRBJ2-1	TRBD2	.	TRBV11-3
TGTGCCAGTAGTATAGCCTGGGACAATGAGCAGTTCTTC	CASSIAWDNEQFF	TRBJ2-1	.	.	TRBV19
TGTGCCAGCGGGGCGAACTATGGCTACACCTTC	CASGANYGYTF	TRBJ1-2	.	many	TRBV7-9
TGTGCCAGTAGTATAGAGCTGAAACAGCCCCAGCATTTT	CASSIELKQPQHF	TRBJ1-5	.	.	TRBV19
TGTGCCAGCAGCTGGGGACAGGGGATCGGCAATGAGCAGTTCTTC	CASSWGQGIGNEQFF	TRBJ2-1	TRBD1	many	TRBV11-2
TGTGCCAGCAGCCCCACCGGGTCTAGCACAGATACGCAGTATTTT	CASSPTGSSTDTQYF	TRBJ2-3	.	.	TRBV12-3/TRBV12-4